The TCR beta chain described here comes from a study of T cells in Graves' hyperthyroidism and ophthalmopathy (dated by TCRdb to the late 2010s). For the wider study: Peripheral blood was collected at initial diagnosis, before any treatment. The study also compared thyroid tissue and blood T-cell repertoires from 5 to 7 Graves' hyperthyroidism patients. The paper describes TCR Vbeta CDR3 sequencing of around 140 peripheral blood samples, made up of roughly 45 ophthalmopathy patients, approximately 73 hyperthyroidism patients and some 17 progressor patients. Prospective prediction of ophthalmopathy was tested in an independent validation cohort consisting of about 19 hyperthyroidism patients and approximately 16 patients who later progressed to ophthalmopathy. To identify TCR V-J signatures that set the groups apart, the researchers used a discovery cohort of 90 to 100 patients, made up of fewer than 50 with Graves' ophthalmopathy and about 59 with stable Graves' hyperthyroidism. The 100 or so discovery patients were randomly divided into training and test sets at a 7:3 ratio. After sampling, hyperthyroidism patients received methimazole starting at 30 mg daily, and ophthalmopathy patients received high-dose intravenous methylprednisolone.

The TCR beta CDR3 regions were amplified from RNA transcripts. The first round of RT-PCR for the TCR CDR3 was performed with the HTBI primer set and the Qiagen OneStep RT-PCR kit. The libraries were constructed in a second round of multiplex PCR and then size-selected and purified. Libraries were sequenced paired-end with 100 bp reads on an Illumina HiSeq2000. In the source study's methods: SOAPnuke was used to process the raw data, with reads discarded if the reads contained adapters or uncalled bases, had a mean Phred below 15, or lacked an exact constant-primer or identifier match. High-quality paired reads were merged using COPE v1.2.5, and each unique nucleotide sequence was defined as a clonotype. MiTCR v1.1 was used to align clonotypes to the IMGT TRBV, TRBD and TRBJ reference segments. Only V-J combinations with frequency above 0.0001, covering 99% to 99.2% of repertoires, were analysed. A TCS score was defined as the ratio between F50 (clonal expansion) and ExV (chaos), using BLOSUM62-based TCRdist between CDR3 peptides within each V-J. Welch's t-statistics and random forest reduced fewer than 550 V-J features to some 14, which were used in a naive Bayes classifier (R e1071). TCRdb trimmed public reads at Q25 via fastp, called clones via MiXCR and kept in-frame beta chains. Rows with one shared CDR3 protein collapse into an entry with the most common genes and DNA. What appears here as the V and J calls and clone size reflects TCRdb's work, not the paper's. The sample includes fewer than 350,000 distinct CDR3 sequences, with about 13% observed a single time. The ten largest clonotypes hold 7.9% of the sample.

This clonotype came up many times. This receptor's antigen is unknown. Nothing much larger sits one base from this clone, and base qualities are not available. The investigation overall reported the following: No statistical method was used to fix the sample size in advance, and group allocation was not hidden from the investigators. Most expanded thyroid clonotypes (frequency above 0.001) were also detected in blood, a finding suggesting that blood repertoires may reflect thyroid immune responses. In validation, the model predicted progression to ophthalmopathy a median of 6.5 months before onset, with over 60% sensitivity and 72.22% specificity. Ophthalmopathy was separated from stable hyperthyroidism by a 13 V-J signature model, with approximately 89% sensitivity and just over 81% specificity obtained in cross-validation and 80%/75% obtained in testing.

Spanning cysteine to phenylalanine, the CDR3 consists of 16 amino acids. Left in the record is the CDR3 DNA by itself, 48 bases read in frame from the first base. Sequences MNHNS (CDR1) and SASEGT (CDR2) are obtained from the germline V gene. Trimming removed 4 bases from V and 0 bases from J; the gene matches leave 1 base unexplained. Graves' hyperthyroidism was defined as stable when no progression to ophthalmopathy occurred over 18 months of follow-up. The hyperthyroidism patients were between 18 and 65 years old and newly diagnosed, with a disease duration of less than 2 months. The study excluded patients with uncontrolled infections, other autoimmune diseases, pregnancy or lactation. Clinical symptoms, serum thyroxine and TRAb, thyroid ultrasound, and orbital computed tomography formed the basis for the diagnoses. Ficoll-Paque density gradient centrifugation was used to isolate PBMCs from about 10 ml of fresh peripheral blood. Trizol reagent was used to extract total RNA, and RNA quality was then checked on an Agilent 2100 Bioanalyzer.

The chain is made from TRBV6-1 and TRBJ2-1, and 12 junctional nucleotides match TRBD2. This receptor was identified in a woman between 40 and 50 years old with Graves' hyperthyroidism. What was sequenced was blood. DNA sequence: TGTGCCAGCAGTGCACTAGCGGGAGGCTCCTACAATGAGCAGTTCTTC. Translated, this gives CASSALAGGSYNEQFF.